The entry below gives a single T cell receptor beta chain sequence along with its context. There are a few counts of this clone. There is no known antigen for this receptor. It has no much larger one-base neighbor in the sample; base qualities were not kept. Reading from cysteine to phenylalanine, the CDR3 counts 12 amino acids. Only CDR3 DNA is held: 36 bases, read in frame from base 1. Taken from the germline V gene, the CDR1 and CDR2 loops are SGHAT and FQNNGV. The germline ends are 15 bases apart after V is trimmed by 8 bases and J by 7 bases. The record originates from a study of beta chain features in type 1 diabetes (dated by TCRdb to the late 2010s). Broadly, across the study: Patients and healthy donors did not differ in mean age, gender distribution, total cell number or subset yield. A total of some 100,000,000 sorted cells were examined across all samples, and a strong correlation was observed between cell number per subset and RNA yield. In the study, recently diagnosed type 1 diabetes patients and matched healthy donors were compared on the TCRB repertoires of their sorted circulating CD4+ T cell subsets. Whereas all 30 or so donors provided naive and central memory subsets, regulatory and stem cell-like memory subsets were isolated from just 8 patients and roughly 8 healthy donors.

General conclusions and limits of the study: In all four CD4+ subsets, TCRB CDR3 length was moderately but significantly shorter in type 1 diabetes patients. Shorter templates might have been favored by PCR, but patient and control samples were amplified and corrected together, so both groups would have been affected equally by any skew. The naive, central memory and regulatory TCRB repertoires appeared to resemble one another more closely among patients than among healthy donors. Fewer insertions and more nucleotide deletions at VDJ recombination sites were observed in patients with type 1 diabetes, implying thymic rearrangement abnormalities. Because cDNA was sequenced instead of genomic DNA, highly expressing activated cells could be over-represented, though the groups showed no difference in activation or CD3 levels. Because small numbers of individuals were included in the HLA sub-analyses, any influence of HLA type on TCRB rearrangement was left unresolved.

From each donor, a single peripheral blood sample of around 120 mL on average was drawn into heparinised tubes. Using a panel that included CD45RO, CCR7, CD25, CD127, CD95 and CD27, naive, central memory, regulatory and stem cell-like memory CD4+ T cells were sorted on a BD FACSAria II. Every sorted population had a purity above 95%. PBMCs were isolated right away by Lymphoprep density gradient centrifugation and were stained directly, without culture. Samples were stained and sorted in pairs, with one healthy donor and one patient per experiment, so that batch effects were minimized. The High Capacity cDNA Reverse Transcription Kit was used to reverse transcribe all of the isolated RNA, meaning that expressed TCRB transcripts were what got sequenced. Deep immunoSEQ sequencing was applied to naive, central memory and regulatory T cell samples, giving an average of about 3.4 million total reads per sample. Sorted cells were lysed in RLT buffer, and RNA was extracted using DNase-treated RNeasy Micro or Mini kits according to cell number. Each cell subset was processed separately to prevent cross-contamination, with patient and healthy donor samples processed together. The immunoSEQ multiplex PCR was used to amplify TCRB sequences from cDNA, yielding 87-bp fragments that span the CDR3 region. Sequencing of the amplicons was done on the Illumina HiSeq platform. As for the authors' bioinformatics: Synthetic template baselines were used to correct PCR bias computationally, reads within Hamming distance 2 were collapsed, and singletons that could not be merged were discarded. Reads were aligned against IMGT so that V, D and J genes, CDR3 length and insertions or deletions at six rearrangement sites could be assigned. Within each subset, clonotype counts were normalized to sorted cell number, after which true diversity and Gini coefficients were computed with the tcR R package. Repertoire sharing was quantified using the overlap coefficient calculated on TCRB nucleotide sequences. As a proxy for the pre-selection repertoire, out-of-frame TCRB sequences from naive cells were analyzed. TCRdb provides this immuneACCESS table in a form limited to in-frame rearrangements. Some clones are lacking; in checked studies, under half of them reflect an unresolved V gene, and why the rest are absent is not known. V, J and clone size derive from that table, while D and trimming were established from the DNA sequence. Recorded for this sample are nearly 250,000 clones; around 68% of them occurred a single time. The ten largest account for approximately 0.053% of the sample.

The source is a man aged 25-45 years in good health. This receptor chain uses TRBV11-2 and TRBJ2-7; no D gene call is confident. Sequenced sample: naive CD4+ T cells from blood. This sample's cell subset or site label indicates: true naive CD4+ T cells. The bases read TGTGCCAGCCGAACGAAGGGATTGGAGCAGTACTTC. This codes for CASRTKGLEQYF.